A selection of T cell receptor beta chains follows, all from one sample in a study of metastatic and nonmetastatic thyroid tumors. MiXCR re-clonotyped the PCR reads for TCRdb. Altogether roughly 7,400 clones are present, roughly 28% being singletons, with the ten largest covering roughly 27%. Sequencing used adjacent normal tissue. These TCRs come from a male donor with papillary thyroid cancer or a benign thyroid nodule (not recorded which). Some clones in this sample may be carry-over from other donors' samples. The CDR3 runs from the conserved cysteine through the conserved F or W. Fields, in order: J gene, D gene, V gene, clone size, CDR3 protein, CDR3 DNA. D genes are given only for firm matches. Clone size is given for some rows only: seen once, a few or many times, or a class if the clone is expanded.

TRBJ2-6	-	TRBV6-1	few	CASSELRTVLSWANVLTF	TGTGCCAGCAGCGAACTCCGGACAGTTTTATCCTGGGCCAACGTCCTGACTTTC
TRBJ2-3	TRBD2	TRBV5-1	-	CASRRRAGSTDTQYF	TGCGCCAGTAGGCGGAGAGCGGGGAGCACAGATACGCAGTATTTT
TRBJ1-2	-	TRBV6-2/TRBV6-3	large	CASRQGVYGYTF	TGTGCCAGCAGGCAGGGAGTCTATGGCTACACCTTC
TRBJ2-6	-	TRBV9	once	CASSVSGANVLTF	TGTGCCAGCAGCGTGTCAGGGGCCAACGTCCTGACTTTC
TRBJ2-7	TRBD2	TRBV30	few	CAWNPSGSLREQYF	TGTGCCTGGAACCCTAGCGGGTCCCTGAGGGAGCAGTACTTC
TRBJ1-2	-	TRBV20-1	-	CSARVPGINYGYTF	TGCAGTGCTAGAGTTCCAGGAATTAACTATGGCTACACCTTC
TRBJ2-5	TRBD2	TRBV9	-	CASSVGLAGFGESQYF	TGTGCCAGCAGCGTAGGTCTAGCGGGGTTCGGGGAGAGCCAGTACTTC
TRBJ2-1	TRBD2	TRBV5-1	-	CASSPVGGSYNEQFF	TGCGCCAGCAGCCCAGTCGGGGGGTCCTACAATGAGCAGTTCTTC
TRBJ1-6	TRBD1	TRBV5-1	-	CASSTGQGSSYNSPLHF	TGCGCCAGCAGCACCGGACAGGGGAGCTCCTATAATTCACCCCTCCACTTT
TRBJ2-5	TRBD2	TRBV19	medium-sized	CASSIIAGVETQYF	TGTGCCAGTAGTATAATAGCGGGTGTGGAGACCCAGTACTTC